Presented here are 9 T cell receptor beta chains from one specimen sequenced in a study of blood T cell repertoires in COVID-19. Repertoires were generated with immunoSEQ multiplex PCR, while TCRdb's copy carries only in-frame clones and drops some. The table records some 290,000 clones, around 90% of them present only once. Sequencing was performed on peripheral blood. Source of these receptors: a woman aged 45-65 years who had recovered from COVID-19.

The chain is built from TRBV11-2 and TRBJ2-1, with 7 nucleotides matching TRBD2. The CDR3 covers 14 residues. The J segment lost 5 bases and the V segment lost 1 base, leaving 2 bases of the junction unmatched. Germline CDR1 is SGHAT and CDR2 is FQNNGV. The CDR3 bases are TGTGCCAGCAGCTTAGCTAGCGGAAACAATGAGCAGTTCTTC. Its protein is CASSLASGNNEQFF. The variable domain in full, with the rest retrieved from reference TRBV11-2 and TRBJ2-1, is EAGVAQSPRYKIIEKRQSVAFWCNPISGHATLYWYQQILGQGPKLLIQFQNNGVVDDSQLPKDRFSAERLKGVDSTLKIQPAKLEDSAVYLCASSLASGNNEQFFGPGTRLTVL.

This chain connects TRBV4-2 to TRBJ1-4; D call uncertain. Trimming pared 0 bases from V and 13 bases from J, leaving 15 bases between. Germline loops: CDR1 LGHNA, CDR2 YNFKEQ. This CDR3 spans 14 amino acids. CDR3 residues: CASSQDWPGLALFF. Here the CDR3 DNA reads TGTGCCAGCAGCCAAGATTGGCCGGGATTAGCACTGTTTTTT.

This clone has only a few counts. CDR3 sequence: CASSIQPGQGNGYTF. The CDR3 DNA is TGTGCCAGCAGCATCCAACCGGGACAGGGTAATGGCTACACCTTC. This sequence joins TRBV9 and TRBJ1-2, with 9 bases lining up with TRBD1. The CDR3 runs 15 residues. The V segment lost 4 bases and the J segment 6 bases; nucleotides outside the gene matches: 10. CDR1 and CDR2 (germline): SGDLS, YYNGEE.

The chain recombines TRBV19 with TRBJ1-4, with D tentatively TRBD1 (6 bases). The germline V and J ends were trimmed by 9 bases and 4 bases, with 12 bases remaining between them. This CDR3 is 13 amino acids long. CDR1 and CDR2 (germline): LNHDA, SQIVND (reference sequence). CDR3 nucleotides: TGTGCCAGCAGGACAGTGCATAATGAAAAACTGTTTTTT. This translates into CASRTVHNEKLFF. Filled out from reference TRBV19 and TRBJ1-4, the complete variable domain reads DGGITQSPKYLFRKEGQNVTLSCEQNLNHDAMYWYRQDPGQGLRLIYYSQIVNDFQKGDIAEGYSVSREKKESFPLTVTSAQKNPTAFYLCASRTVHNEKLFFGSGTQLSVL.

The J gene is TRBJ1-1, the V gene TRBV5-1, with no clear D. V was shortened by 1 base and J by 4 bases, with 11 bases between the two germline ends. CDR1 is SGHRS, CDR2 YFSETQ, per germline. The CDR3 length is 14 residues. The CDR3 region has the DNA TGCGCCAGCAGCTTGACCCCGGCAGGCACTGAAGCTTTCTTT. Translated: CASSLTPAGTEAFF.

The rearrangement uses TRBV28 and TRBJ1-1; no definite D call. This CDR3 comprises 14 residues. Germline-derived CDR1 and CDR2 are MDHEN and SYDVKM. V was trimmed by 7 bases and J by 0 bases, leaving 12 bases between them. The CDR3 loop is CASKGGSMNTEAFF. The CDR3 DNA is TGTGCCAGCAAGGGTGGGAGTATGAACACTGAAGCTTTCTTT.

The chain combines TRBV6-4 with TRBJ1-5, with 7 nucleotides matching TRBD1. Germline CDR1 and CDR2: MRHNA and SNTAGT. The CDR3 contains 10 residues. With V trimmed by 4 bases and J by 14 bases, 2 bases remained unmatched. The CDR3 sequence is CASSGDREHF. In nucleotides, the CDR3 is TGTGCCAGCAGTGGTGACAGGGAGCATTTT.

The chain is built from TRBV27 and TRBJ2-2; unclear D gene. Per germline, CDR1 MNHEY and CDR2 SMNVEV (reference sequence). The CDR3 covers 15 residues. With 2 bases removed from V and 1 base from J, the gap between germline ends came to 8 bases. DNA for the CDR3: TGTGCCAGCAGTTTACTGGGCCGGAACACCGGGGAGCTGTTTTTT. Translation gives CASSLLGRNTGELFF.

J is TRBJ2-1 and V is TRBV29-1; a possible D gene is TRBD2 (5 bases). In germline, CDR1 is SQVTM, CDR2 ANQGSEA. The CDR3 is made up of 12 amino acids. V lost 7 bases and J lost 8, with 15 bases in between. The CDR3 nucleotides are TGCAGCGCCAGACTATTAGTAGATGAGCAGTTCTTC. It specifies CSARLLVDEQFF.